This TCR beta chain was obtained from a study of identical twins. Points from the study as a whole: The analysis was cross-sectional rather than longitudinal within donors. A lower insertion count was a feature of abundant cord blood beta clonotypes, with no such feature in memory repertoires.

Note on this clonotype: No antigen is known for it.

The authors used template switching to add a universal primer site and gave cDNA unique molecular identifiers. TCRdb re-analysed the 5' RACE reads in MiXCR, keeping a single row per CDR3 protein. The sample has some 1,600,000 distinct CDR3 sequences, 32% seen once; the top ten hold less than 0.35%. Sequenced: cord blood. The clonotype was recovered from a newborn girl in good health.

CDR3 residues: CAKDLSNTGELFF. The CDR3 DNA reads TGTGCAAAGGACCTTTCGAACACCGGGGAGCTGTTTTTT. The chain couples TRBV7-9 to TRBJ2-2; no definite D call. The CDR3 consists of 13 residues. CDR1 SEHNR and CDR2 FQNEAQ come from the germline V gene (reference sequence). Based on the CDR3 plus reference TRBV7-9 and TRBJ2-2, the full variable domain is DTGVSQNPRHKITKRGQNVTFRCDPISEHNRLYWYRQTLGQGPEFLTYFQNEAQLEKSRLLSDRFSAERPKGSFSTLEIQRTEQGDSAMYLCAKDLSNTGELFFGEGSRLTVL.